A single sample gave rise to the 25 T cell receptor beta chains below, sequenced in a study of regulatory T cells in long-lasting Graves disease. Time point denoted: newly diagnosed GD, antithyroid drugs for less than 3 months. Making the TCR library involved RNA that had been extracted from PBMCs. TCR beta libraries were built with iRepertoire HTBI primers and Arm-PCR of CDR3 regions. TCRdb recomputed calls from the multiplex PCR reads with MiXCR, one row per CDR3 protein. The sample gives over 450,000 distinct CDR3 sequences, around 12% of which show up once; roughly 8.9% is in the top ten. The data were also submitted as part of a second study, on T cells in Graves' hyperthyroidism and ophthalmopathy.

The sequencing used peripheral blood mononuclear cells (PBMCs), collected at new diagnosis, from a patient treated with antithyroid drugs. These receptors were taken from a woman aged 25 to 39 with Graves disease.

This clonotype occurred many times. This sequence joins TRBV10-3 and TRBJ1-1; D not certain. Trimming pared 0 bases from V and 2 bases from J, leaving 10 bases between. This CDR3 has 15 amino acids. The germline V gene encodes CDR1 ENHRY and CDR2 SYGVKD. CDR3 sequence (DNA): TGTGCCATCAGTGAGTCAAGGGCTGTTAACACTGAAGCTTTCTTT. This gives the protein CAISESRAVNTEAFF.

This clonotype has ten or more counts. The CDR3 loop reads CSAKTGLAGGNEQFF. The CDR3 DNA is TGCAGTGCTAAAACGGGACTAGCGGGAGGAAATGAGCAGTTCTTC. The chain recombines TRBV20-1 with TRBJ2-1, with 15 bases aligning to TRBD2. J gave up 7 bases and V 4 bases, and 5 bases lay outside the gene matches. CDR3 size: 15 residues. In germline, CDR1 is DFQATT, CDR2 SNEGSKA (reference sequence).

This clonotype was counted a few times. The chain couples TRBV6-1 to TRBJ2-1, with D perhaps TRBD2 (6 bases). Trimming took off 6 bases at V and 6 bases at J, with 12 bases between the two ends. The CDR3 contains 13 residues. Germline loops: CDR1 MNHNS, CDR2 SASEGT. CDR3 DNA: TGTGCCAGCAGCTTTAGCGGCGGCAATGAGCAGTTCTTC. Translating gives CASSFSGGNEQFF.

This clonotype came up a few times. V gene TRBV11-2 combines with J gene TRBJ2-1, with D possibly being TRBD1 (6 bases). Germline CDR1 SGHAT, CDR2 FQNNGV. The CDR3 is 15 amino acids. V lost 5 bases and J 0 bases, leaving 11 bases between the germline ends. The CDR3 protein is CASSQTGSSYNEQFF. Here the CDR3 DNA reads TGTGCCAGCAGCCAGACAGGAAGCTCCTACAATGAGCAGTTCTTC. The full variable domain, its missing parts supplied by reference TRBV11-2 and TRBJ2-1, is EAGVAQSPRYKIIEKRQSVAFWCNPISGHATLYWYQQILGQGPKLLIQFQNNGVVDDSQLPKDRFSAERLKGVDSTLKIQPAKLEDSAVYLCASSQTGSSYNEQFFGPGTRLTVL.

This clonotype was seen only a few times. This sequence joins TRBV20-1 and TRBJ1-5; the D gene is possibly TRBD1 (5 bases). The V end lost 6 bases, the J end lost 7 bases, and 19 bases lay between the germline ends. The CDR3 loop spans 14 amino acids. Germline CDR1 is DFQATT and CDR2 is SNEGSKA (reference sequence). CDR3 sequence (DNA): TGCAGTGCCCAACAGGCATCGGGTCGGCAGCCCCAGCATTTT. This sequence encodes CSAQQASGRQPQHF.

This clonotype showed up many times. CDR3: CASSHFSGRRDNQQFF. The CDR3 DNA sequence: TGTGCCAGCAGCCACTTTAGTGGTCGTCGGGACAACCAACAGTTCTTC. The V gene is TRBV11-2, the J gene TRBJ2-1; a possible D gene is TRBD1 (6 bases). V lost 5 bases and J 13 bases, leaving 27 bases between the germline ends. This CDR3 region has 16 residues. The germline CDR1 and CDR2 sequences are SGHAT and FQNNGV.

This clonotype was observed many times. This chain connects TRBV6-1 to TRBJ1-2; 8 bases match TRBD1. This CDR3 has 17 amino acids. Germline V gene lookup returns CDR1 MNHNS and CDR2 SASEGT. Trimming at V came to 6 bases and at J to 4 bases, leaving 16 bases not matched to a gene. The CDR3 sequence is CASSRMTGAAGSYGYTF. The CDR3 bases are TGTGCCAGCAGCCGTATGACAGGGGCCGCCGGCTCCTATGGCTACACCTTC.

This clonotype has at least ten counts. The rearrangement joins TRBV4-1 to TRBJ2-1; D is unclear. Trimming cost V 4 bases and J 9 bases, with 13 bases left between them. The V gene's germline CDR1 is MGHRA and CDR2 YSYEKL. The CDR3 extends over 13 amino acids. CDR3 region: CASSLPGVIEQFF. In DNA, the CDR3 is TGCGCCAGCAGCCTACCAGGCGTAATTGAGCAGTTCTTC.

This clonotype was found many times. The chain links TRBV20-1 to TRBJ2-7; TRBD2 is a possible D gene (5 bases). This CDR3 region has 13 residues. Germline CDR1 DFQATT, CDR2 SNEGSKA (reference sequence). The V end lost 4 bases, the J end lost 7 bases, and 17 bases lay between the germline ends. The CDR3 sequence: CSATSGLRGEQYF. The CDR3 DNA follows: TGCAGTGCTACGTCGGGTCTTCGAGGGGAGCAGTACTTC.

This clonotype was seen at least ten times. This chain uses TRBV7-2 with TRBJ1-1; D is perhaps TRBD1 (5 bases). Germline lookup yields CDR1 SGHTA and CDR2 FQGNSA. The V and J ends lost 5 bases and 1 base respectively, with 14 bases between them. The CDR3 is 15 residues long. The CDR3 region has the DNA TGTGCCAGCAGCCCAAGCAGGGTGCAGAACACTGAAGCTTTCTTT. Amino acid sequence: CASSPSRVQNTEAFF.

In its sample, this clonotype was seen many times. This chain joins TRBV7-9 and TRBJ2-3, with D maybe TRBD2 (6 bases). V was clipped by 2 bases and J by 3 bases, with 12 bases between them. Germline CDR1 SEHNR, CDR2 FQNEAQ (reference sequence). The CDR3 runs 15 residues. Here the CDR3 DNA reads TGTGCCAGCAGCTTATACGGGGGAAGGACAGATACGCAGTATTTT. It specifies CASSLYGGRTDTQYF. Using reference TRBV7-9 and TRBJ2-3 for the parts outside the CDR3, the full variable domain is DTGVSQNPRHKITKRGQNVTFRCDPISEHNRLYWYRQTLGQGPEFLTYFQNEAQLEKSRLLSDRFSAERPKGSFSTLEIQRTEQGDSAMYLCASSLYGGRTDTQYFGPGTRLTVL.

This clonotype was observed at least ten times. The rearrangement uses TRBV12-3 or TRBV12-4 and TRBJ2-3; 8 positions match TRBD2. The J segment lost 6 bases and the V segment lost 10 bases, leaving 12 bases of the junction unmatched. The CDR3 is made up of 14 amino acids. CDR3 sequence: CATKFPGGVDTQYF. In DNA, the CDR3 is TGTGCCACGAAGTTTCCCGGGGGGGTGGATACGCAGTATTTT.

This clonotype was seen at least ten times. The chain is built from TRBV5-1 and TRBJ2-2, with 7 bases fitting TRBD1. The CDR3 is 16 amino acids. The trim removed 7 bases at V and 0 bases at J, leaving 9 bases unmatched. Germline CDR1 and CDR2: SGHRS and YFSETQ. CDR3 DNA: TGCGCCAGCGGTTCGCACAGGGGCTCGAACACCGGGGAGCTGTTTTTT. Amino acid sequence: CASGSHRGSNTGELFF.

This clonotype turned up a few times. The rearrangement links TRBV6-1 to TRBJ2-1; D not certain. V was cut by 3 bases and J by 5 bases, with 14 bases left in between. The germline V gene has CDR1 MNHNS and CDR2 SASEGT. This CDR3 is 15 amino acids long. CDR3 residues: CASSDPFARHNEQFF. The CDR3, as DNA: TGTGCCAGCAGTGATCCCTTTGCGCGACACAATGAGCAGTTCTTC.

This clonotype has a count of ten or more. The J gene is TRBJ1-3, the V gene TRBV20-1, with D possibly matching TRBD1 (5 bases). Trimming took 2 bases from V and 12 from J, leaving 11 bases between them. The CDR3 has 11 residues. CDR1 and CDR2 from the germline V gene are DFQATT and SNEGSKA (reference sequence). The DNA of the CDR3 is TGCAGTGCTAGATACAGGTCGGGCATATATTTT. This translates into CSARYRSGIYF.

This clonotype showed up many times. This chain connects TRBV9 to TRBJ2-5; 12 nucleotides line up with TRBD2. The J segment lost 4 bases and the V segment lost 0 bases, leaving 4 bases of the junction unmatched. The germline V gene has CDR1 SGDLS and CDR2 YYNGEE. This CDR3 is 16 amino acids long. This CDR3 reads CASSVAGLAGIETQYF. DNA of the CDR3: TGTGCCAGCAGCGTAGCAGGACTAGCGGGAATAGAGACCCAGTACTTC.

This clonotype was picked up many times. This chain uses TRBV30 with TRBJ2-1; 11 bases are a match to TRBD2. The CDR3 covers 16 residues. V was pared by 1 base and J by 9 bases, with 11 bases of the junction left unmatched. In germline, CDR1 is GTSNPN, CDR2 SVGIG (reference sequence). This CDR3 reads CAWSAPVSGRGIEQFF. CDR3 nucleotides: TGTGCCTGGAGTGCTCCCGTTAGCGGGAGGGGAATTGAGCAGTTCTTC.

This clonotype appeared many times. In DNA, the CDR3 is TGTGCCAGCACGAGCGGGAACTACAATGAGCAGTTCTTC. Encoded protein: CASTSGNYNEQFF. The chain carries TRBV2 and TRBJ2-1; 7 nucleotides match TRBD2. The V segment lost 7 bases and the J segment 3 bases; nucleotides outside the gene matches: 3. The CDR3 extends over 13 amino acids. Per germline, CDR1 SNHLY and CDR2 FYNNEI. The variable domain in full, completed from reference TRBV2 and TRBJ2-1, reads EPEVTQTPSHQVTQMGQEVILRCVPISNHLYFYWYRQILGQKVEFLVSFYNNEISEKSEIFDDQFSVERPDGSNFTLKIRSTKLEDSAMYFCASTSGNYNEQFFGPGTRLTVL.

V is TRBV7-2 and J is TRBJ2-2; 7 nucleotides line up with TRBD1. Germline trimming cut 4 bases from V and 3 bases from J; bases unmatched to any gene: 5. Germline V lookup: CDR1 SGHTA, CDR2 FQGNSA. The length of the CDR3 is 15 residues. The CDR3 sequence: CASSYRQGHTGELFF. Written as DNA, the CDR3 is TGTGCCAGCAGCTATAGACAGGGACACACCGGGGAGCTGTTTTTT.

The genes are TRBV7-6 and TRBJ2-3, with a weak D call TRBD2 (6 bases). The CDR3 runs 15 residues. V lost 4 bases to trimming and J lost 2 bases, with 13 bases between them. Germline CDR1 reads SGHVS; CDR2 reads FNYEAQ. The CDR3 coding sequence is TGTGCCAGCAGCTCGCCTAGCGACCTCACAGATACGCAGTATTTT. Residues: CASSSPSDLTDTQYF.

As regards this clonotype: A read error is possible here, since a much larger clone lies one base away. The chain employs TRBV9 and TRBJ1-1, with a weak D call TRBD1 (6 bases). V gave up 4 bases and J gave up 1 base, with 11 bases separating them. The CDR3 sequence is 14 residues long. CDR1 and CDR2 from the germline V gene are SGDLS and YYNGEE. CDR3 sequence reads: CASSPSTGNTEAFF. Here the CDR3 DNA reads TGTGCCAGCAGCCCCTCGACAGGGAACACTGAAGCTTTCTTT. The variable domain in full, completed from reference TRBV9 and TRBJ1-1, reads DSGVTQTPKHLITATGQRVTLRCSPRSGDLSVYWYQQSLDQGLQFLIQYYNGEERAKGNILERFSAQQFPDLHSELNLSSLELGDSALYFCASSPSTGNTEAFFGQGTRLTVV.

This clonotype was seen a handful of times. The V and J genes are TRBV28 and TRBJ2-5; 7 nucleotides align to TRBD1. The germline V gene has CDR1 MDHEN and CDR2 SYDVKM. V lost 6 bases, J lost 7 bases, and 5 bases stayed unmatched. The CDR3 runs to 12 residues. The CDR3 loop reads CASRQGIGTQYF. The CDR3 DNA is TGTGCCAGCAGACAGGGGATCGGGACCCAGTACTTC.

This clonotype occurred many times. V usage is TRBV3-1 and J usage is TRBJ2-4; D unclear. CDR1 and CDR2 from the germline V gene are LGHDT and YNNKEL (reference sequence). This CDR3 is built from 13 residues. The V gene lost 6 bases and the J gene lost 2 bases, with 8 bases spanning the gap. CDR3 sequence: CASRGVTKNIQYF. The CDR3 nucleotides are TGTGCCAGCAGAGGAGTGACCAAAAACATTCAGTACTTC.

The gene calls are TRBV15 and TRBJ2-1; 7 bases align to TRBD1. CDR1 is LNHNV and CDR2 is YYDKDF in the germline V gene (reference sequence). Losses at the gene ends were 5 bases for V and 0 bases for J; bases not matched to a gene: 4. CDR3 length equals 15 residues. The CDR3 sequence: CATSGDRGSYNEQFF. CDR3 sequence (DNA): TGTGCCACCAGCGGGGACAGAGGCTCCTACAATGAGCAGTTCTTC.

The sample holds many counts of this clonotype. The V gene is TRBV5-1, the J gene TRBJ1-4; 8 nucleotides line up with TRBD1. This CDR3 has 14 amino acids. J gave up 7 bases and V 2 bases, and 4 bases lay outside the gene matches. Germline V gene data show CDR1 as SGHRS and CDR2 as YFSETQ. The CDR3 DNA follows: TGCGCCAGCAGCTTAGGGACAGGCCCTGAAAAACTGTTTTTT. Translation gives CASSLGTGPEKLFF.